This TCR beta chain was recorded in a study of identical twins (dated by TCRdb to the mid-2010s). In terms of the full investigation: TCR alpha and beta repertoires from monozygotic twins, unrelated adults of various ages and cord blood were deep-sequenced to test whether fetal clonotypes persist. To rule out contamination, the twin experiments were replicated at different times with different library preparation protocols.

Only healthy Caucasian donors were included. The twin cohort consisted of three pairs of female monozygotic twins, all aged about 18 to 29 years. Positive isolation kits from Invitrogen were used to isolate CD4+ and CD8+ T cell populations. V and J lose 10 bases and 3 bases, and a span of 13 bases separates them. CDR1 and CDR2, looked up from the germline V gene, are ENHRY and SYGVKD. The CDR3 measures 13 amino acids from cysteine to phenylalanine. Only the CDR3 DNA stays, 39 bases, in frame from base 1. In regard to this clonotype: Its antigen target is currently unknown. The sample holds no much larger clone one base away, and base qualities are not on file.

The method was 5' RACE. Sequencing instrument: Illumina HiSeq 2000. A universal primer binding site was added through template switching, and the final cDNA carried a unique molecular identifier so that TCR cDNA molecules could be counted accurately. Specific primers in the conserved constant-segment region were used to synthesize first-strand cDNA for TCR alpha and beta chains. To control for contamination, each cDNA library was double barcoded with a SMART-Mk sample barcode plus Illumina barcodes. TruSeq adapter sequences along with Illumina sample barcodes were introduced in two successive PCR steps. Sequencing of the TCR alpha and beta cDNA libraries was done on the Illumina HiSeq platform using custom primers. The paper's data handling went like this. Raw reads were processed with MiGEC to extract unique molecular identifiers, and MiXCR was used to determine CDR3 positions. Recombination models were inferred per individual with the repgenHMM and IGoR tools using an EM algorithm. Shared clonotype analysis was performed with the tcR package in R, normalizing sharing by the product of cloneset sizes. Out-of-frame nonproductive sequences were analyzed to study raw recombination free of thymic and clonal selection effects. Through fastp at Q25 and MiXCR, TCRdb rebuilt clones from the public reads, retaining in-frame beta chains. One record per CDR3 amino acid sequence lists the most common genes and DNA. It is TCRdb's table, rather than the study itself, that gives the V and J calls and clone size. This sample holds roughly 480,000 distinct CDR3 sequences; roughly 24% were observed only once. The ten top clones hold about 2.7% of the sample.

The paper as a whole reports these results and caveats: The excess sharing between twins in beta out-of-frame sequences was weaker because fewer shared sequences reduced the signal-to-noise ratio. Because the same donors could not be followed over many years, conclusions were based on cross-sectional statistical analysis. Compared with coincidental sharing between unrelated individuals, an excess of low generation-probability sequences was observed among out-of-frame TCR alpha sequences shared between twins. In monozygotic twins, recombination models systematically underestimated out-of-frame TCR alpha sharing, but the models matched the sharing seen between unrelated individuals. Fewer insertions were carried by abundant cord blood beta clonotypes, a similar but weaker trend appeared in young adult naive repertoires, and no such trend appeared in memory repertoires. Invariant T cells such as MAIT and iNKT could partly confound zero-insertion analyses, although diverse VJ usage argued against such confounding for most clonotypes.

The sample also formed part of further work on T cells expressing NK-cell markers. As the second paper documents: TCR beta-chain repertoires were profiled in sorted CD3+CD56+NKG2C+, CD3+CD56+NKG2C- and CD3+CD56-NKG2C+ T-cell subsets from several donors. Of the eight sequenced donors, seven were found to be HCMV-seropositive and one was found to be HCMV-seronegative. To restrict sorting to alphabetaTCR-expressing T cells, an anti-gammadeltaTCR antibody was added in several experiments. In roughly six donors, the dominant CD3+CD56+NKG2C+ clonotypes ranked among the top 10 CD8+ clonotypes, making up roughly 1.0-7.0% of CD8+ T cells. Those dominant clonotypes were again the most abundant among CD3+CD56-NKG2C+ cells in a few donors, at roughly 25-60.1%. Whether the expanded NKG2C-expressing T cell clones were specific for HCMV antigens remained unclear. The study sequenced eight donors, all healthy volunteers chosen at random: three men and five women. To determine HCMV serostatus, a commercial ELISA kit was used to detect HCMV-specific IgG in serum. MIGEC was used to demultiplex reads and group reads by UMI, and MiTCR was used to assemble and quantify clonotypes. To exclude erroneous sequences, any TCR cDNA sequence not supported by at least two reads was discarded. The tcR package was used for downstream repertoire analysis, and clonotypes were matched between fractions using CDR3 nucleotide sequence together with V segment. VDJmatch was used to annotate antigen specificity against VDJdb, with one amino acid substitution in CDR3 allowed.

The clonotype comes from a woman aged 18-30 years in good health. The sample was CD4+ T cells sorted from blood. The rearrangement joined TRBV10-3 to TRBJ1-5; TRBD1 might be the D gene, on 5 matching bases. The nucleotides read TGTGCCACCAGCGACAGAACCAATCAGCCCCAGCATTTT. Translation gives CATSDRTNQPQHF.